Below, 30 T cell receptor beta chains from the same sample are listed, as sequenced in a study of blood T cell repertoires in COVID-19. Clones were sequenced by immunoSEQ multiplex PCR, and TCRdb holds only the in-frame ones, with some missing. In the table there are more than 200,000 clones, about 87% of which are singletons. Sequencing used peripheral blood. The receptors come from a man between 65 and 85 years old with acute or convalescent COVID-19.

The V gene is TRBV7-2, the J gene TRBJ2-2, with D possibly TRBD2 on 5 matching bases. This CDR3 comprises 15 residues. CDR1 and CDR2 (germline): SGHTA, FQGNSA. With 1 base removed from V and 3 bases from J, the gap between germline ends came to 9 bases. In DNA form, the CDR3 reads TGTGCCAGCAGCTTAGGGCGGGTGCACACCGGGGAGCTGTTTTTT. It translates to CASSLGRVHTGELFF. The full variable domain, rest sourced from reference TRBV7-2 and TRBJ2-2, is GAGVSQSPSNKVTEKGKDVELRCDPISGHTALYWYRQSLGQGLEFLIYFQGNSAPDKSGLPSDRFSAERTGGSVSTLTIQRTQQEDSAVYLCASSLGRVHTGELFFGEGSRLTVL.

This clone occurred a few times. V and J are TRBV7-6 and TRBJ2-1, with TRBD2 matching over 8 bases. The CDR3 has 15 amino acids. V shed 5 bases and J 4 bases; nucleotides not matched to a gene: 7. Germline V gives CDR1 SGHVS, CDR2 FNYEAQ. CDR3 sequence reads: CASSPLPSGYNEQFF. The DNA of the CDR3 is TGTGCCAGCAGCCCCCTCCCTAGCGGGTACAATGAGCAGTTCTTC.

The chain couples TRBV7-3 to TRBJ2-3; TRBD2 agrees at 9 bases. V was pared by 4 bases and J by 6 bases, with 8 bases of the junction left unmatched. The CDR3 consists of 15 residues. Looked up from germline, CDR1 is SGHTA and CDR2 is FQGTGA. In DNA form, the CDR3 reads TGTGCCAGCAGCTCGGGACTAGCCTACGGGGATACGCAGTATTTT. It translates to CASSSGLAYGDTQYF.

This chain links TRBV18 with TRBJ2-2; TRBD1 matches at 8 bases. Germline V gene sequence: CDR1 KGHSH, CDR2 LQKENI. The CDR3 consists of 14 residues. V shed 3 bases, J shed 5 bases, and the junction held 2 bases outside the gene matches. The CDR3 bases are TGTGCCAGCTCACCCAGACAGGGGACCGGGGAGCTGTTTTTT. It yields the protein CASSPRQGTGELFF.

CDR3 region: CASSLTGYNSPLHF. The CDR3 coding sequence is TGTGCCAGCAGCTTGACAGGTTATAATTCACCCCTCCACTTT. V is TRBV5-5 and J is TRBJ1-6; a weak D match, TRBD1 (5 bases). This CDR3 is 14 amino acids long. V lost 1 base and J 4 bases, leaving 6 bases between the germline ends. Germline-derived CDR1 and CDR2 are SGHKS and YYEKEE (reference sequence).

The CDR3 here is CASSSWTGGTGELFF. For the CDR3, the DNA is TGCGCCAGCAGCTCCTGGACAGGGGGGACCGGGGAGCTGTTTTTT. The chain combines TRBV5-1 with TRBJ2-2; 10 nucleotides agree with TRBD1. In germline, CDR1 is SGHRS, CDR2 YFSETQ. J gave up 5 bases and V 3 bases, and 4 bases lay outside the gene matches. The CDR3 covers 15 residues.

V is TRBV6-4 and J is TRBJ2-3; D gene unclear. The CDR3 covers 14 residues. Germline V gene sequence: CDR1 MRHNA, CDR2 SNTAGT. V was cut by 4 bases and J by 1 base, with 9 bases left in between. The CDR3 sequence: CASSAEWGTDTQYF. For the CDR3, the DNA is TGTGCCAGCAGTGCGGAGTGGGGCACAGATACGCAGTATTTT.

CDR3: CATSTPGGNTEAFF. The CDR3 DNA reads TGTGCCACCAGTACCCCAGGGGGGAACACTGAAGCTTTCTTT. The chain carries TRBV24-1 and TRBJ1-1; 7 nucleotides match TRBD1. The CDR3 contains 14 residues. The germline V gene encodes CDR1 KGHDR and CDR2 SFDVKD. Trimming took 6 bases from V and 1 from J; bases not matched to a gene: 4.

This sequence joins TRBV6-1 and TRBJ2-2; D is possibly TRBD1 (6 bases). Trimming left V 3 bases short and J 0 bases short, with 11 bases between. This CDR3 is built from 16 residues. The germline V gene encodes CDR1 MNHNS and CDR2 SASEGT. The CDR3 sequence: CASSEQGPSNTGELFF. CDR3 in DNA: TGTGCCAGCAGTGAGCAGGGGCCCTCGAACACCGGGGAGCTGTTTTTT.

The rearrangement uses TRBV6-5 and TRBJ2-1, with TRBD1 matching over 9 bases. This CDR3 has 15 residues. The ends lost 6 bases at V and 1 base at J; junction bases unmatched: 4. Germline assignment: CDR1 MNHEY and CDR2 SVGAGI. The CDR3 here is CASSNRGRSYNEQFF. The CDR3 DNA follows: TGTGCCAGCAGCAACAGGGGGCGATCCTACAATGAGCAGTTCTTC.

The chain links TRBV11-3 to TRBJ1-1, with 7 positions matching TRBD1. Germline V gene sequence: CDR1 SGHNT, CDR2 YENEEA. The CDR3 consists of 13 residues. The junction had 8 bases not matched to a gene; V was cut back by 3 bases and J by 10 bases. The CDR3 DNA reads as TGTGCCAGCAGCTTGACAGGGTGGGGCACAGCTTTCTTT. This translates into CASSLTGWGTAFF.

The chain combines TRBV21-1 with TRBJ1-2; the table's D call, TRBD1, has no DNA check behind it. TRBV21-1 represents a pseudogene. The CDR3 totals 15 residues. The CDR3 DNA follows: TGTGCCAGCAGGGCTAAGACAGGGCCTTTCGATGGCTACACCTTC. Its translation is CASRAKTGPFDGYTF.

This chain connects TRBV7-9 to TRBJ1-2; D is perhaps TRBD1 (6 bases). Deletions cut 2 bases from V and 8 bases from J, with 21 bases between. CDR3 length: 16 amino acids. Germline V CDR1 and CDR2: SEHNR, FQNEAQ (reference sequence). In DNA, the CDR3 is TGTGCCAGCAGCTTAACGACAGGACACTCCTCGAGGGGCTACACCTTC. Protein: CASSLTTGHSSRGYTF. Using reference TRBV7-9 and TRBJ1-2 for the parts outside the CDR3, the full variable domain is DTGVSQNPRHKITKRGQNVTFRCDPISEHNRLYWYRQTLGQGPEFLTYFQNEAQLEKSRLLSDRFSAERPKGSFSTLEIQRTEQGDSAMYLCASSLTTGHSSRGYTFGSGTRLTVV.

The table lists this clone with a count of one. The J gene is TRBJ1-4, the V gene TRBV5-8; weak D call: TRBD1 (5 bases). This CDR3 has 17 amino acids. Germline CDR1 reads SGHTS; CDR2 reads YDEGEE. Deletions cut 1 base from V and 0 bases from J, with 13 bases between. CDR3 DNA: TGTGCCAGCAGCTTGTGGCGGGGGACTGCAACTAATGAAAAACTGTTTTTT. Translating gives CASSLWRGTATNEKLFF.

V gene TRBV6-5 combines with J gene TRBJ1-3; D call uncertain. This CDR3 has 11 amino acids. V lost 8 bases to trimming and J lost 8 bases, with 10 bases between them. Germline V gene data show CDR1 as MNHEY and CDR2 as SVGAGI. CDR3 sequence: CASHERDTIYF. CDR3 in DNA: TGTGCCAGCCACGAGAGGGACACCATATATTTT.

Of note for this clone: The sample has other DNA sequences that encode this CDR3 too. The genes are TRBV12-3 or TRBV12-4 and TRBJ2-7; possible D gene TRBD2, 5 bases. Between the trimmed V and J ends, which lost 0 bases and 4 bases, there was a span of 7 bases. This CDR3 region has 13 residues. The CDR3 here is CASSLAGAYEQYF. The DNA for the CDR3 is TGTGCCAGCAGTTTAGCGGGAGCGTACGAGCAGTACTTC.

About this clone: Distinct nucleotide sequences in the sample also encode this CDR3. The chain recombines TRBV28 with TRBJ2-7; 11 nucleotides agree with TRBD2. Germline V gene sequence: CDR1 MDHEN, CDR2 SYDVKM. The V gene end was trimmed by 5 bases and the J gene end by 0 bases; junction bases not matched to a gene: 3. The CDR3 loop spans 15 amino acids. The CDR3 protein is CASSLTSGSSYEQYF. In DNA, the CDR3 is TGTGCCAGCAGTCTAACTAGCGGGAGCTCCTACGAGCAGTACTTC.

Concerning this clone: One end of the junction is discordant with germline, which a read error may explain. V gene TRBV3-1 (or the pseudogene TRBV3-2) combines with J gene TRBJ2-7, with a weak D call TRBD1 (6 bases). From germline, CDR1 is LGHDT and CDR2 YNNKEL (reference sequence). CDR3 size: 12 residues. The CDR3, as DNA: TGTGCCAGCACCCAACAGGGCCACGAGCAGTACTTC. As protein: CASTQQGHEQYF.

The V and J genes are TRBV5-1 and TRBJ2-7, with 8 bases fitting TRBD1. CDR3 length: 17 residues. From germline, CDR1 is SGHRS and CDR2 YFSETQ. V trimming: 4 bases; J trimming: 1 base; junction bases outside the gene matches: 13. CDR3 loop: CASSHRGYGQGSYEQYF. The CDR3 DNA reads TGCGCCAGCAGCCATAGAGGGTACGGACAGGGATCCTACGAGCAGTACTTC.

This chain joins TRBV18 and TRBJ1-5; perhaps TRBD1 as D (5 bases). V lost 3 bases to trimming and J lost 4 bases, with 10 bases between them. Germline V CDR1 and CDR2: KGHSH, LQKENI. The CDR3 totals 14 residues. The CDR3 nucleotides read TGTGCCAGCTCACCTGTCGGGGGGAATCAGCCCCAGCATTTT. This codes for CASSPVGGNQPQHF.

This rearrangement joins TRBV6-5 to TRBJ1-1; possible D gene TRBD1, 5 bases. The ends were cut back, 6 bases at V and 1 base at J, with 12 bases in the middle. The CDR3 length is 14 residues. Looked up from germline, CDR1 is MNHEY and CDR2 is SVGAGI. CDR3 sequence reads: CASSGGFANTEAFF. Here the CDR3 DNA reads TGTGCCAGCAGCGGGGGGTTTGCGAACACTGAAGCTTTCTTT.

The chain recombines TRBV7-8 with TRBJ1-2; 7 nucleotides line up with TRBD1. With 1 base clipped from V and 0 bases from J, the junction kept 5 bases outside the gene matches. The CDR3 runs 16 residues. Germline CDR1 is SGHVS and CDR2 is FQNEAQ. The CDR3 nucleotides are TGTGCCAGCAGCTTAGTCCAGGGGGTAACTAACTATGGCTACACCTTC. It yields the protein CASSLVQGVTNYGYTF.

Comment on this clone: Different DNA sequences within this sample yield the same CDR3. The chain recombines TRBV2 with TRBJ2-2; D is undetermined. Germline-derived CDR1 and CDR2 are SNHLY and FYNNEI. CDR3 size: 13 residues. Trimming removed 4 bases at V and 2 bases at J, with 5 bases between. The CDR3 region is CASSGLNTGELFF. CDR3 DNA sequence: TGTGCCAGCAGTGGACTCAACACCGGGGAGCTGTTTTTT.

The CDR3 sequence: CASSSRFEPQHF. CDR3 bases: TGTGCCAGCAGCTCTAGGTTTGAGCCCCAGCATTTT. The gene calls are TRBV7-2 and TRBJ1-5, with D hard to call. With 4 bases removed from V and 8 bases from J, the gap between germline ends came to 9 bases. CDR1 and CDR2 from the germline V gene are SGHTA and FQGNSA. The CDR3 has 12 amino acids.

The CDR3 here is CATSGTPNTGELFF. The CDR3 DNA reads as TGTGCCACCTCCGGGACTCCCAACACCGGGGAGCTGTTTTTT. V usage is TRBV25-1 and J usage is TRBJ2-2, with D tentatively TRBD2 (6 bases). The CDR3 spans 14 residues. The V gene lost 10 bases and the J gene lost 2 bases, with 14 bases spanning the gap. The germline gives CDR1 MGHDK, CDR2 SYGVNS.

The chain recombines TRBV7-9 with TRBJ1-5; tentatively, D is TRBD1 (6 bases). Per the germline V gene, CDR1 is SEHNR and CDR2 is FQNEAQ (reference sequence). The V and J ends lost 6 bases and 3 bases respectively, with 15 bases between them. This CDR3 has 15 residues. The CDR3 bases are TGTGCCAGCAGTCTCGGGGGGCTTTCCAATCAGCCCCAGCATTTT. Encoded protein: CASSLGGLSNQPQHF.

This chain uses TRBV6-1 with TRBJ1-3; no firm D call. V was pared by 2 bases and J by 3 bases, with 14 bases between. Germline V gives CDR1 MNHNS, CDR2 SASEGT. The CDR3 sequence is 16 residues long. The CDR3, as DNA: TGTGCCAGCAGTGAATCTGGCCAGGCTTATGGAAACACCATATATTTT. Translated: CASSESGQAYGNTIYF.

The chain is built from TRBV5-1 and TRBJ2-1; 10 bases match TRBD2. The germline V gene encodes CDR1 SGHRS and CDR2 YFSETQ. The CDR3 sequence is 17 residues long. J was trimmed by 2 bases and V by 0 bases; bases with no gene match: 5. The CDR3 sequence is CASSLVGAGGPYNEQFF. The CDR3 bases are TGCGCCAGCAGCTTGGTTGGAGCGGGAGGGCCCTACAATGAGCAGTTCTTC.

This sequence joins TRBV9 and TRBJ1-5; possible D gene TRBD1, 5 bases. The CDR3 loop spans 15 amino acids. CDR1 SGDLS and CDR2 YYNGEE come from the germline V gene. Trimming removed 3 bases at V and 8 bases at J, with 18 bases between. CDR3 in DNA: TGTGCCAGCAGCGCGCACGCATCTGGGGGGGAGCCCCAGCATTTT. It specifies CASSAHASGGEPQHF.

This chain connects TRBV11-1 to TRBJ2-2, with TRBD2 identical over 7 bases. V trimming: 2 bases; J trimming: 0 bases; junction bases outside the gene matches: 3. CDR1 is SGHAT, CDR2 FQDESV, per germline (reference sequence). The CDR3 has 16 residues. CDR3 region: CASSLLRGANTGELFF. The CDR3 coding sequence is TGTGCCAGCAGCTTACTTCGGGGGGCGAACACCGGGGAGCTGTTTTTT.